The count of the clone carrying this T cell receptor (beta chain) is one. Antigen: not known. Assay used: immunoSEQ multiplex PCR; TCRdb lists only in-frame clones, some missing. The sample has 50,000 to 70,000 clones; less than 90% are singletons. The CDR3 is 17 amino acids. Documented time point: week 35, safety follow-up. The study gave 300 ug of mutant IDH1 20-mer peptide per vaccine dose, with topical imiquimod. This sample is part of a study of a mutant IDH1 vaccine in newly diagnosed glioma. At the level of the study: The treated population exhibited a male proportion of roughly 60%, a female proportion of about 38%, and a mean age of about 39 years. Patients got radiotherapy, temozolomide, or both beforehand, and most got both. Broader study findings: Top-clonotype changes in peripheral T cells seemed unrelated to pseudoprogression. Immune responses induced by vaccination arose in approximately 93% of the patients.

This chain connects TRBV21-1 to TRBJ2-3; no DNA check was done on the table's D call, TRBD1. TRBV21-1 is a pseudogene. The input for sequencing was PBMCs, taken from a glioma patient whose treatment included an IDH1 peptide vaccine. The sequence was obtained from a man between 35 and 55 years old with glioma. The chain's CDR3 is CASTPPPGLRGTDTQYF. CDR3 nucleotides: TGTGCCAGCACTCCCCCCCCAGGGTTACGAGGCACAGATACGCAGTATTTT.